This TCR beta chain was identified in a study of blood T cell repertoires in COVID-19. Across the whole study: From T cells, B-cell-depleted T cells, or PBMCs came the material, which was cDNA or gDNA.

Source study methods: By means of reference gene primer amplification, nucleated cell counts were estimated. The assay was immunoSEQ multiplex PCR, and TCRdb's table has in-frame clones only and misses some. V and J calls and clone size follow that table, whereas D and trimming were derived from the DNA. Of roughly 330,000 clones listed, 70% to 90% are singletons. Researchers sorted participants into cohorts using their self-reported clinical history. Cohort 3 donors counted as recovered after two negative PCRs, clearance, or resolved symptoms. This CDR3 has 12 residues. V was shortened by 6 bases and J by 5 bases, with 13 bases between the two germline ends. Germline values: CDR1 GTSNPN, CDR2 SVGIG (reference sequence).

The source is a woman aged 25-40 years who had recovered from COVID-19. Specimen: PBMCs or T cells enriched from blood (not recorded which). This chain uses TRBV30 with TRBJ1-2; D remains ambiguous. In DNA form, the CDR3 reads TGTGCCTGTCGCCCGGGTGGGTATGGCTACACCTTC. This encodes CACRPGGYGYTF.